This TCR beta chain was sequenced for a study of blood T cell repertoires in COVID-19. Study overall: Before being deemed recovered, Cohort 3 donors had two negative PCRs, clearance, or symptom resolution. Some COVID-19 samples were acute and others convalescent; all came from the United States, Italy and Spain.

Germline V gene data show CDR1 as MDHEN and CDR2 as SYDVKM. CDR3 length: 14 residues. The ends lost 7 bases at V and 5 bases at J; junction bases unmatched: 9. Cohorts were based on clinical histories the participants reported. Authors' analysis steps: Estimation of nucleated cell counts relied on the amplification of reference gene primers. Produced via immunoSEQ multiplex PCR; TCRdb's table is partial and in-frame only. That table gives V, J and clone size, and the DNA gave D and trimming. The repertoire holds approximately 190,000 clones, about 88% seen once, with approximately 23% in the top ten. The TCR comes from a woman aged 40 to 50 in a cohort exposed to, infected with or recovered from COVID-19 (not recorded which). The chain couples TRBV28 to TRBJ2-5; TRBD1 aligns across 8 bases. Sequencing input: PBMCs or T cells enriched from blood (not recorded which). Written as DNA, the CDR3 is TGTGCCAGCATACGGACAGGGCCAGTGGAGACCCAGTACTTC. Translation: CASIRTGPVETQYF.